This T cell receptor beta chain stems from a study of blood T cell repertoires in COVID-19. This CDR3 region has 15 residues. Germline V gene sequence: CDR1 MDHEN, CDR2 SYDVKM. V shed 4 bases, J shed 2 bases, and the junction held 5 bases outside the gene matches. Assay used: immunoSEQ multiplex PCR; TCRdb lists only in-frame clones, some missing. This table holds around 270,000 clones, roughly 89% found once. The sequence was collected from a woman aged 40 to 49 who had recovered from COVID-19. The chain joins TRBV28 to TRBJ1-5, with 7 bases that match TRBD1. Input material: peripheral blood. DNA for the CDR3: TGTGCCAGCAGTTCCCCTGGACAGGGCAATCAGCCCCAGCATTTT. This gives the protein CASSSPGQGNQPQHF.